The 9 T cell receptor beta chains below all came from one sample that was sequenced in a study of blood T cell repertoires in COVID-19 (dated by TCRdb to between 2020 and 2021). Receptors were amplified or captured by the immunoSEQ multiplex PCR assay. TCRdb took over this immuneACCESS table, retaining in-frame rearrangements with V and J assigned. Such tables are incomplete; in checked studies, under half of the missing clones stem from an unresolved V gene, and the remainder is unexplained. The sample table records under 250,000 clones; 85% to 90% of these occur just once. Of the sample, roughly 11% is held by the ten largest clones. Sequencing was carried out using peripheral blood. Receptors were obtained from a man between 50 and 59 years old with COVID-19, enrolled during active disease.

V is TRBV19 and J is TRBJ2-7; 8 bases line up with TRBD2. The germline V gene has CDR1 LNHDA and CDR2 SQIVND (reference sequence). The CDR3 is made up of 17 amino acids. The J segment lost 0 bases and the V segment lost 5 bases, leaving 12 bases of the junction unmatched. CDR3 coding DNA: TGTGCCAGTAGTGCCCTCTTCGGAGCGGGAGTCTCCTACGAGCAGTACTTC. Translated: CASSALFGAGVSYEQYF.

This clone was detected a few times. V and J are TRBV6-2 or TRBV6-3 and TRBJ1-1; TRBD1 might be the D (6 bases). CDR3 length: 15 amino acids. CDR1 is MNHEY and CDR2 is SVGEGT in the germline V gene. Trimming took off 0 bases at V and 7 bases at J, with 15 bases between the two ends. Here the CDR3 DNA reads TGTGCCAGCAGTTACTCGGACAGATCCACAGATGAAGCTTTCTTT. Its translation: CASSYSDRSTDEAFF.

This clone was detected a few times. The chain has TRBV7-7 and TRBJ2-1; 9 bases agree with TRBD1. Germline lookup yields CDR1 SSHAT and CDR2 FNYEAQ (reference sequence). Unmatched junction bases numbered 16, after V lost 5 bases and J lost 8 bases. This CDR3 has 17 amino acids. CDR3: CASSRAITGTGLDEQFF. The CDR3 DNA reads TGTGCCAGCAGCCGCGCCATAACCGGGACAGGGCTTGATGAGCAGTTCTTC.

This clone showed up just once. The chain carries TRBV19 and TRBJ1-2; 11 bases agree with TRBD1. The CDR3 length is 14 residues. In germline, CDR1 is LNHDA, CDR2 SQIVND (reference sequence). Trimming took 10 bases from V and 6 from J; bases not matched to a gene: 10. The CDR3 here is CATSADRGLHGYTF. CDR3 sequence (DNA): TGTGCCACCTCAGCGGACAGGGGGCTCCATGGCTACACCTTC.

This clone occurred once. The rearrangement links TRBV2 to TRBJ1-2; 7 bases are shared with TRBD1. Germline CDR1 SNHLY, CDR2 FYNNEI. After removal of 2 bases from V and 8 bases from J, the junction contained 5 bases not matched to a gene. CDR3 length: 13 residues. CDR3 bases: TGTGCCAGCAGTGAAAACAGGGGAGGCGGCTACACCTTC. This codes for CASSENRGGGYTF.

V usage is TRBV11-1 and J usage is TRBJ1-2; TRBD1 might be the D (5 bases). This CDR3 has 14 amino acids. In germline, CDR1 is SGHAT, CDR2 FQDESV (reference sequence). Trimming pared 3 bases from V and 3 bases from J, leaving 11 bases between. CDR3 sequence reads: CASSFGRADYGYTF. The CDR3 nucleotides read TGTGCCAGCAGCTTTGGCAGGGCCGACTATGGCTACACCTTC.

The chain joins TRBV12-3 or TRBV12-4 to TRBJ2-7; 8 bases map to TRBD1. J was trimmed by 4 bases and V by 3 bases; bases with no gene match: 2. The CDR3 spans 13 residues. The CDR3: CASSLNRGYEQYF. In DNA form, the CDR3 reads TGTGCCAGCAGTTTGAACAGGGGGTACGAGCAGTACTTC.

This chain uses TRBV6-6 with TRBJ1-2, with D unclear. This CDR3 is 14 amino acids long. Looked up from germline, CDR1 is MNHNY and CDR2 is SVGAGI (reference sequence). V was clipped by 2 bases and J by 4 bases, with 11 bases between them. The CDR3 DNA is TGTGCCAGCAGTTACGGAGGGTCCCCCTATGGCTACACCTTC. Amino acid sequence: CASSYGGSPYGYTF.

The chain's CDR3 is CASSGRAFYEQYF. CDR3 DNA sequence: TGTGCCAGTAGCGGGAGGGCCTTTTACGAGCAGTACTTC. The chain employs TRBV19 and TRBJ2-7; TRBD2 matches at 8 bases. Looked up from germline, CDR1 is LNHDA and CDR2 is SQIVND (reference sequence). The CDR3 runs 13 residues. The ends lost 6 bases at V and 4 bases at J; junction bases unmatched: 5.